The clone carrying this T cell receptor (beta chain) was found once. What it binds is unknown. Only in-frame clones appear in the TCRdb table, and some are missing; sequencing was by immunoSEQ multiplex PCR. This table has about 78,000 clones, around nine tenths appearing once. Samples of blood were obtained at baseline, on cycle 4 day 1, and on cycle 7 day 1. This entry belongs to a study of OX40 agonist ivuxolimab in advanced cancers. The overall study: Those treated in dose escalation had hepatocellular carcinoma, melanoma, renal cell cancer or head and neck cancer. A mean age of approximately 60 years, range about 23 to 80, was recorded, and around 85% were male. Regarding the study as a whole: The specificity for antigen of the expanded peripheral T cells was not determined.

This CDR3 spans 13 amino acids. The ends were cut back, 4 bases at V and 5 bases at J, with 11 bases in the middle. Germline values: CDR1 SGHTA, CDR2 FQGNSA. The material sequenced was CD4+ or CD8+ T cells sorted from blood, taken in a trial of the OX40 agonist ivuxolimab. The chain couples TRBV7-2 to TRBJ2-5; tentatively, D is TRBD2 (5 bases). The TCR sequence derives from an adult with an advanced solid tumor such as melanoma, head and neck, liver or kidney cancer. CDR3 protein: CASSWLEAETQYF. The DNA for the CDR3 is TGTGCCAGCAGCTGGCTGGAGGCGGAGACCCAGTACTTC.